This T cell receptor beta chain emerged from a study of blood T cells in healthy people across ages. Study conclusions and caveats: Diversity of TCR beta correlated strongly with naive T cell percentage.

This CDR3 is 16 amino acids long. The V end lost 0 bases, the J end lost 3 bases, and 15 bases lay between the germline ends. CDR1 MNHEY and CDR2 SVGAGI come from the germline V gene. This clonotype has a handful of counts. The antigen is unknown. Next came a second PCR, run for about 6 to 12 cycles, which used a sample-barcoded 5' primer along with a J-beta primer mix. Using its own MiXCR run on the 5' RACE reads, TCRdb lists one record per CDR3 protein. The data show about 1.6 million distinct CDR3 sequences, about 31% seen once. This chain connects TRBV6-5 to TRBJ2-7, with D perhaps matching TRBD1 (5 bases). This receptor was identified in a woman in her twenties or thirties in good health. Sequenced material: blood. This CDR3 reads CASSYSPGLFDYEQYF. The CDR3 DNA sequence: TGTGCCAGCAGTTACTCCCCAGGGTTATTTGACTACGAGCAGTACTTC.